Given below is one T cell receptor (beta chain) in context. The table came from immunoSEQ multiplex PCR; TCRdb's copy has only in-frame clones and leaves some out. Of 150,000 to 200,000 clones in the sample, approximately 80% are singletons; the top ten hold approximately 10%. This entry is derived from a study of blood T cell repertoires in COVID-19. This CDR3 has 18 amino acids. Germline V gene lookup returns CDR1 SNHLY and CDR2 FYNNEI. V lost 2 bases, J lost 5 bases, and 9 bases stayed unmatched. The sequencing input was PBMCs or T cells enriched from blood (not recorded which). The chain couples TRBV2 to TRBJ2-1, with TRBD2 matching 13 bases. This sequence was found in a man aged 45-65 years who had recovered from COVID-19. The CDR3 region has the DNA TGTGCCAGCAGTGAACGAATTTCGGGACTAGCGGGAAACAATGAGCAGTTCTTC. Translated: CASSERISGLAGNNEQFF.